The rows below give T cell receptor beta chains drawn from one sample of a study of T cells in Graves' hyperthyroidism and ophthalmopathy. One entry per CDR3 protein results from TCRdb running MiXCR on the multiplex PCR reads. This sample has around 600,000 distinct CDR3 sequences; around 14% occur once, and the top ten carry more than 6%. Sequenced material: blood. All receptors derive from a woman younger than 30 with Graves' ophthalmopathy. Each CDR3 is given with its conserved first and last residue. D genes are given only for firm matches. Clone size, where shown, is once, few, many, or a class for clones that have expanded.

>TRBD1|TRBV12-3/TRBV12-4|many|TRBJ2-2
CASSFGPGQGGTGELFF
TGTGCCAGCAGTTTTGGGCCGGGACAGGGAGGCACCGGGGAGCTGTTTTTT
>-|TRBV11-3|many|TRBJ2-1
CASSSKSRDQDNEQFF
TGTGCCAGCAGCAGCAAAAGCCGGGACCAAGACAATGAGCAGTTCTTC
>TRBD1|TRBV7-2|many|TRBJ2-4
CASSPGQGINIQYF
TGTGCCAGCAGCCCTGGACAGGGAATAAACATTCAGTACTTC
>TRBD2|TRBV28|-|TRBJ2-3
CASSESGKSTDTQYF
TGTGCCAGCAGTGAAAGCGGGAAAAGCACAGATACGCAGTATTTT
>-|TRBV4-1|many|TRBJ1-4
CASSAAGTNEKLFF
TGCGCCAGCAGCGCGGCGGGGACGAATGAAAAACTGTTTTTT
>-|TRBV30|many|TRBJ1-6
CAWSSGLINSPLHF
TGTGCCTGGAGTTCGGGACTTATTAATTCACCCCTCCACTTT
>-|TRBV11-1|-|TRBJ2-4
CASSRSHVRARGNIQYF
TGTGCCAGCAGCCGGTCCCATGTCAGGGCTCGCGGAAACATTCAGTACTTC
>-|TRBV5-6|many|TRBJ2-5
CASSLDWSGSGETQYF
TGTGCCAGCAGCTTGGACTGGAGTGGGTCCGGGGAGACCCAGTACTTC
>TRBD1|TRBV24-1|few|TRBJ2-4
CATSESGTGIGDIQYF
TGTGCCACCAGTGAATCAGGGACAGGGATTGGAGACATTCAGTACTTC
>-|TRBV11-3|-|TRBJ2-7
CASSFLLQSSYEQYF
TGTGCCAGCAGCTTCCTACTACAAAGCTCCTACGAGCAGTACTTC
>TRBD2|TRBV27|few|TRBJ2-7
CASSLGTSGRGEQYF
TGTGCCAGCAGTTTAGGGACTAGCGGGAGGGGAGAGCAGTACTTC
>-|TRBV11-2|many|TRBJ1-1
CASSSPSRGTEAFF
TGTGCCAGCAGCTCCCCGAGCAGGGGTACTGAAGCTTTCTTT
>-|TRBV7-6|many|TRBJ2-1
CASSLGGVPSYNEQFF
TGTGCCAGCAGCCTAGGAGGGGTTCCCTCCTACAATGAGCAGTTCTTC
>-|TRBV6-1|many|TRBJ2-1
CASSVGPEQFF
TGTGCCAGCAGTGTGGGACCTGAGCAGTTCTTC
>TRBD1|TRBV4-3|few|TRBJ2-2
CASSHTGTGGLTGELFF
TGCGCCAGCAGCCACACCGGGACAGGGGGCTTAACCGGGGAGCTGTTTTTT
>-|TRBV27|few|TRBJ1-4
CASKRSAAENEKLFF
TGTGCCAGCAAGAGATCGGCGGCAGAGAATGAAAAACTGTTTTTT
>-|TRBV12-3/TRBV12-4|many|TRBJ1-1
CASVASSEAFF
TGTGCCAGCGTCGCGAGTAGTGAAGCTTTCTTT
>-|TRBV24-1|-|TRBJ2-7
CATSGSEGAYEQYF
TGTGCCACCAGTGGGAGCGAGGGCGCCTACGAGCAGTACTTC
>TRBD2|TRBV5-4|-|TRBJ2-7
CASRLAGETYEQYF
TGTGCCAGTAGACTAGCGGGAGAAACCTACGAGCAGTACTTC
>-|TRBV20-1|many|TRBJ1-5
CSARAADPNQPQHF
TGCAGTGCTAGAGCCGCAGATCCGAATCAGCCCCAGCATTTT